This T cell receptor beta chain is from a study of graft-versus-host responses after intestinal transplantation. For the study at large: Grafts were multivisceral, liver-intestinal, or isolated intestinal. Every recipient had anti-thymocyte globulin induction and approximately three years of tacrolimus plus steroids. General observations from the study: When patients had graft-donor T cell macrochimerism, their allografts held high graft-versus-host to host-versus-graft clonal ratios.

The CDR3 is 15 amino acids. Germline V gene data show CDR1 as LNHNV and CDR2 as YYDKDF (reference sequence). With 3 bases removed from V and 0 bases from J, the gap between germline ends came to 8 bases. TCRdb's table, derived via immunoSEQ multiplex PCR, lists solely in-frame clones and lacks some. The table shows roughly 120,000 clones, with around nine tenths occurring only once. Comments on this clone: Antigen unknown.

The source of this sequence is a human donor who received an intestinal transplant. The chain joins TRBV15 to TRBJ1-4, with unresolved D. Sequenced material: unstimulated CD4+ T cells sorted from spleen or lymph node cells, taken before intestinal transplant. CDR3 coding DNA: TGTGCCACCAGCAGGGGCCCTTCAACTAATGAAAAACTGTTTTTT. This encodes CATSRGPSTNEKLFF.